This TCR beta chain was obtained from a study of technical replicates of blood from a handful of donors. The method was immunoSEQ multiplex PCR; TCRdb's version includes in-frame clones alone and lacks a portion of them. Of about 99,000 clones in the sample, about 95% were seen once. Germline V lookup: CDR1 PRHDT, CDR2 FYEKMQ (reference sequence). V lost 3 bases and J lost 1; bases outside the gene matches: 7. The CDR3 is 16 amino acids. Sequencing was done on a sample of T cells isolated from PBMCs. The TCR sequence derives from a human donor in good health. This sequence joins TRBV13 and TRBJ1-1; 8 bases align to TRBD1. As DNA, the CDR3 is TGTGCCAGCAGCTTCCGGCAGGGGGCTCAGAACACTGAAGCTTTCTTT. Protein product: CASSFRQGAQNTEAFF.